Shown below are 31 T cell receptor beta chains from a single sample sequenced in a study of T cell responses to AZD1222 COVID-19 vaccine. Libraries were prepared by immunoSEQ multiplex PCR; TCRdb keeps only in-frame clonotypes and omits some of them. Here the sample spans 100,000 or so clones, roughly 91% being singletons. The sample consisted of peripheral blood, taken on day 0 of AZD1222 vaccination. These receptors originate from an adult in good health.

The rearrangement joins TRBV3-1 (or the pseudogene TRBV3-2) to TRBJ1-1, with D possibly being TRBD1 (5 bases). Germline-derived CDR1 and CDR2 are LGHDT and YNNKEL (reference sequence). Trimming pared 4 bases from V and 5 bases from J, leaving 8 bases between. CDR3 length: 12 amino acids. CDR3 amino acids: CASSLQGTEAFF. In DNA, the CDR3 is TGTGCCAGCAGCCTGCAGGGTACTGAAGCTTTCTTT.

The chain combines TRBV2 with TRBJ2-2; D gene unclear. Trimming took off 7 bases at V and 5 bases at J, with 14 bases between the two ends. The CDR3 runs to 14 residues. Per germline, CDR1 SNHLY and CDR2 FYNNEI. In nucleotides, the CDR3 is TGTGCCAGCATTGCGGACCTCGGGACCGGGGAGCTGTTTTTT. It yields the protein CASIADLGTGELFF.

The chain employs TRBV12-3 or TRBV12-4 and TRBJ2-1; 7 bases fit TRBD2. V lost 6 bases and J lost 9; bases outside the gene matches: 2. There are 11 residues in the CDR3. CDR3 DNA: TGTGCCAGCAGGGGGACTATTGAGCAGTTCTTC. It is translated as CASRGTIEQFF.

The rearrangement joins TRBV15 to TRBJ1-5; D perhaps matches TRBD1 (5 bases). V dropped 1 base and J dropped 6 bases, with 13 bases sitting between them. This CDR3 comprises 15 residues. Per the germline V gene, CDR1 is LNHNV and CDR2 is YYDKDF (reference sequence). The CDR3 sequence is CATSRVRDRGQPQHF. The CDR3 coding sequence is TGTGCCACCAGCAGAGTTAGAGACAGAGGTCAGCCCCAGCATTTT.

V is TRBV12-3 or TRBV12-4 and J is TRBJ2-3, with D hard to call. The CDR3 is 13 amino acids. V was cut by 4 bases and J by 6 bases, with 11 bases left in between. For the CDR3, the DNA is TGTGCCAGCAGTTCGGACCACGCCGATACGCAGTATTTT. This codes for CASSSDHADTQYF.

CDR3 region: CASSLGVGQGNYGYTF. The DNA of the CDR3 is TGCGCCAGCAGCTTGGGAGTAGGACAGGGTAACTATGGCTACACCTTC. The chain links TRBV5-1 to TRBJ1-2; 8 bases align to TRBD1. The junction had 5 bases not matched to a gene; V was cut back by 0 bases and J by 1 base. CDR1 is SGHRS and CDR2 is YFSETQ in the germline V gene. This CDR3 spans 16 amino acids.

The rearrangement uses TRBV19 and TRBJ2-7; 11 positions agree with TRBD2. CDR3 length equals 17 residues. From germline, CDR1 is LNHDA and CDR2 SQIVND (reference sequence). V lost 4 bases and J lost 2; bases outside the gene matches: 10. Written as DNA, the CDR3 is TGTGCCAGTAGTACCATATCCGGGACTAGCGGACCCTACGAGCAGTACTTC. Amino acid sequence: CASSTISGTSGPYEQYF.

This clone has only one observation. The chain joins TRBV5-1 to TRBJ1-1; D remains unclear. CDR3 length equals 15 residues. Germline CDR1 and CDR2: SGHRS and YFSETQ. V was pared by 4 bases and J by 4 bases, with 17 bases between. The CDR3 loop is CASSPPASLGTEAFF. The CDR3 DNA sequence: TGCGCCAGCAGCCCGCCGGCAAGTTTAGGCACTGAAGCTTTCTTT.

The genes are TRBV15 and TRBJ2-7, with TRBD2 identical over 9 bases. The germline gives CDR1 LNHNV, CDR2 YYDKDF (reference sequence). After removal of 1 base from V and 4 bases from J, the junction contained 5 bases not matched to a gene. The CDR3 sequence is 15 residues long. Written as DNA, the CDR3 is TGTGCCACCAGCAGAGTATTAGCGGGAGCTTACGAGCAGTACTTC. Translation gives CATSRVLAGAYEQYF.

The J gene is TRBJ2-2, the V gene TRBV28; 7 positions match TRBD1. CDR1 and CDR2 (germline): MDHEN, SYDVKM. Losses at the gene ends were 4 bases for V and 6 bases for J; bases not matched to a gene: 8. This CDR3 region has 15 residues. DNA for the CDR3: TGTGCCAGCAGTTGGGGACAGTTGGAGGCCGGGGAGCTGTTTTTT. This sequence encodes CASSWGQLEAGELFF.

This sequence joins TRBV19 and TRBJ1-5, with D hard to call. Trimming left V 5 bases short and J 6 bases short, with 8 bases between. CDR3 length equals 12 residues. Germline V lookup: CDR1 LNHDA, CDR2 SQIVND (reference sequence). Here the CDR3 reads CASSAVSQPQHF. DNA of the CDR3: TGTGCCAGTAGTGCCGTCTCTCAGCCCCAGCATTTT.

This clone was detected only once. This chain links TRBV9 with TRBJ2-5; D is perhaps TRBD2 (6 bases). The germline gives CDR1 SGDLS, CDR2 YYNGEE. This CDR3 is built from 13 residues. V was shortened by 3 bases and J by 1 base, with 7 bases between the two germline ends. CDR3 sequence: CASSGGLQETQYF. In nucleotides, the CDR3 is TGTGCCAGCAGCGGGGGACTCCAAGAGACCCAGTACTTC. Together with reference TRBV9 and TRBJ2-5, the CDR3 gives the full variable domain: DSGVTQTPKHLITATGQRVTLRCSPRSGDLSVYWYQQSLDQGLQFLIQYYNGEERAKGNILERFSAQQFPDLHSELNLSSLELGDSALYFCASSGGLQETQYFGPGTRLLVL.

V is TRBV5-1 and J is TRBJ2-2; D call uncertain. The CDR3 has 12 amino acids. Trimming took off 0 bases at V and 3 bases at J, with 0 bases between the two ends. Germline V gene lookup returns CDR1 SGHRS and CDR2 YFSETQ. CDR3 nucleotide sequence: TGCGCCAGCAGCTTGGACACCGGGGAGCTGTTTTTT. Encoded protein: CASSLDTGELFF.

CDR3 amino acids: CATSRANRGPFYEQYF. CDR3 nucleotide sequence: TGTGCCACCAGCAGGGCTAACAGGGGGCCCTTCTACGAGCAGTACTTC. The chain joins TRBV15 to TRBJ2-7; TRBD1 agrees at 9 bases. Per the germline V gene, CDR1 is LNHNV and CDR2 is YYDKDF (reference sequence). The V segment lost 3 bases and the J segment 3 bases; nucleotides outside the gene matches: 9. The CDR3 sequence is 16 residues long.

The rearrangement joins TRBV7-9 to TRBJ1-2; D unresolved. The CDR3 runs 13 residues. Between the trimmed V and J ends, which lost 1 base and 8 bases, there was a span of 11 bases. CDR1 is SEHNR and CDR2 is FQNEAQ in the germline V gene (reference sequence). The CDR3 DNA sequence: TGTGCCAGCAGCTTAGGGACCACCATAGGCTACACCTTC. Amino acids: CASSLGTTIGYTF.

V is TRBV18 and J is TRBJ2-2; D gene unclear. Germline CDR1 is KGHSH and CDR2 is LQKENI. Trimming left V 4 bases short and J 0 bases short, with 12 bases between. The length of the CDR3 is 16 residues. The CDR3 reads CASSLTRPPNTGELFF. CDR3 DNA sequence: TGTGCCAGCTCACTAACCCGGCCACCGAACACCGGGGAGCTGTTTTTT.

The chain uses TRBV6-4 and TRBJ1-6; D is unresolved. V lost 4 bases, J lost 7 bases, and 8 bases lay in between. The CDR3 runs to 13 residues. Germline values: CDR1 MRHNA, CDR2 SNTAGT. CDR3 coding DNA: TGTGCCAGCAGTGTGGAGGAAAATTCACCCCTCCACTTT. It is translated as CASSVEENSPLHF.

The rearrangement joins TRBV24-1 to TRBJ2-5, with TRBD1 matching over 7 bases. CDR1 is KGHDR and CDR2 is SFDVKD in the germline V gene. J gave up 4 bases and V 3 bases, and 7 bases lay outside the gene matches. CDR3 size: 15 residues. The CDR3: CATSDGTGVGETQYF. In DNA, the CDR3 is TGTGCCACCAGTGATGGTACAGGGGTTGGAGAGACCCAGTACTTC.

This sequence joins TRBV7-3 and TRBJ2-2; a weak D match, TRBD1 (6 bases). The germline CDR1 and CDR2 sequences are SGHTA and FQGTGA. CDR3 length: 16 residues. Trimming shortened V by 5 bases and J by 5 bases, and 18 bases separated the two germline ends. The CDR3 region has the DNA TGTGCCAGCAGCCCTTACAGGGTTGATGCGACCGGGGAGCTGTTTTTT. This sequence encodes CASSPYRVDATGELFF.

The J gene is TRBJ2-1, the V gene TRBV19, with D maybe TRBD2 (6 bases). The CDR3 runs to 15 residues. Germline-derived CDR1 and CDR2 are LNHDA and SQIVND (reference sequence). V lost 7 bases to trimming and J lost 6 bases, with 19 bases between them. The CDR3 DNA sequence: TGTGCCAGTAATTGGCCTAGCGCCCCCGGCAATGAGCAGTTCTTC. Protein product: CASNWPSAPGNEQFF.

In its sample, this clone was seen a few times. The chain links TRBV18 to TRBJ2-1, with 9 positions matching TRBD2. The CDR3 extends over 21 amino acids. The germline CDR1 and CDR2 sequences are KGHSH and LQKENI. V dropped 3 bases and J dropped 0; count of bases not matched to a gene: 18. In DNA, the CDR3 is TGTGCCAGCTCACCGCATATTGTGGGTTCTAGCGGGATCAGCTCCTACAATGAGCAGTTCTTC. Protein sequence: CASSPHIVGSSGISSYNEQFF.

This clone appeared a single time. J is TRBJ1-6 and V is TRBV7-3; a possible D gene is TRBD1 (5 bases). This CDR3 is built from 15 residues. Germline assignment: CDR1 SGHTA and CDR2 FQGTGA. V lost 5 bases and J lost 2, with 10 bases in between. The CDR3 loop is CASSPQGAYNSPLHF. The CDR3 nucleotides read TGTGCCAGCAGCCCGCAGGGTGCCTATAATTCACCCCTCCACTTT.

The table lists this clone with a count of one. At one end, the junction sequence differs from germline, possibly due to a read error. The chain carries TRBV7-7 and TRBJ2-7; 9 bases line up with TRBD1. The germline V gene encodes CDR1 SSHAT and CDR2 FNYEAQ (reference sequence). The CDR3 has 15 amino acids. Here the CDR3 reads CASSPVGTGNYEQYF. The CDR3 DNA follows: TGTGCTAGCAGCCCAGTGGGGACAGGGAACTACGAGCAGTACTTC.

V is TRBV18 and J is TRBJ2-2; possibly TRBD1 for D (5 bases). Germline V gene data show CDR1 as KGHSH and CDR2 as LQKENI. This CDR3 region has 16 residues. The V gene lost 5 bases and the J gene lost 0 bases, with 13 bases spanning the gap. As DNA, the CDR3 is TGTGCCAGCTCAGAGCCAGGGCAGGCGAACACCGGGGAGCTGTTTTTT. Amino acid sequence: CASSEPGQANTGELFF.

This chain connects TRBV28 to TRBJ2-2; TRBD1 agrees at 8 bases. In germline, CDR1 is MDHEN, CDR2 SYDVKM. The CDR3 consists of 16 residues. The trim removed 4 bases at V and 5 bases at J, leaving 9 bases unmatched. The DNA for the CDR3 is TGTGCCAGCAGTTCCCCCCCAGGGGGCAAAACCGGGGAGCTGTTTTTT. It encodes CASSSPPGGKTGELFF.

This chain's CDR3 is CASSPGDSTNEKLFF. In DNA, the CDR3 is TGTGCCAGCAGCCCCGGGGACAGCACTAATGAAAAACTGTTTTTT. This chain connects TRBV7-9 to TRBJ1-4; 7 nucleotides match TRBD1. J gave up 2 bases and V 5 bases, and 5 bases lay outside the gene matches. The germline V gene encodes CDR1 SEHNR and CDR2 FQNEAQ (reference sequence). The CDR3 contains 15 residues.

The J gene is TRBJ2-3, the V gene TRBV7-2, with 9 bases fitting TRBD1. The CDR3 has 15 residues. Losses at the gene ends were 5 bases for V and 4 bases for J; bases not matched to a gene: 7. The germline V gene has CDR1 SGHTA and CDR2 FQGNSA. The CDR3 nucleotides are TGTGCCAGCAGCCACGACAGGGGGTATTCAGATACGCAGTATTTT. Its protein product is CASSHDRGYSDTQYF.

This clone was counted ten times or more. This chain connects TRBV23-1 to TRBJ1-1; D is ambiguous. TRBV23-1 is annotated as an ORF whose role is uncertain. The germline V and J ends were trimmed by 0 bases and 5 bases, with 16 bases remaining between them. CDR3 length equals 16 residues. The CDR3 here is CASSQSEKVEVTEAFF. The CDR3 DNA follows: TGCGCCAGCAGTCAATCTGAGAAAGTAGAGGTGACTGAAGCTTTCTTT.

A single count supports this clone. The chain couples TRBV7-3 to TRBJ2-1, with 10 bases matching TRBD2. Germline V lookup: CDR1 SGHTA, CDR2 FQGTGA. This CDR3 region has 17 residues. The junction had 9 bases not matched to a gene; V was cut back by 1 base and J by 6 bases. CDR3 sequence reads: CASSLKAGGPVVNEQFF. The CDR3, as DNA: TGTGCCAGCAGCTTAAAAGCGGGAGGGCCGGTGGTCAATGAGCAGTTCTTC.

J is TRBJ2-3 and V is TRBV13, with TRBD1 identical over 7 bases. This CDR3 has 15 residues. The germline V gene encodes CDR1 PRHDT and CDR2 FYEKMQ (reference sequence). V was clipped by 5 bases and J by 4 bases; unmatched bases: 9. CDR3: CASSLQGGIADTQYF. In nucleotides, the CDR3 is TGTGCCAGCAGCCTACAAGGGGGCATCGCAGATACGCAGTATTTT. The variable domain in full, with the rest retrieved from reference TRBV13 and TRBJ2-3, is AAGVIQSPRHLIKEKRETATLKCYPIPRHDTVYWYQQGPGQDPQFLISFYEKMQSDKGSIPDRFSAQQFSDYHSELNMSSLELGDSALYFCASSLQGGIADTQYFGPGTRLTVL.

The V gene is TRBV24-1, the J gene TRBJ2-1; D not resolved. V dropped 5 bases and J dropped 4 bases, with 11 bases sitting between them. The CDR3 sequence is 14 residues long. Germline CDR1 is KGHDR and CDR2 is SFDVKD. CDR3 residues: CATSGVPFYNEQFF. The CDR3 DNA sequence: TGTGCCACCAGTGGGGTCCCGTTTTACAATGAGCAGTTCTTC.